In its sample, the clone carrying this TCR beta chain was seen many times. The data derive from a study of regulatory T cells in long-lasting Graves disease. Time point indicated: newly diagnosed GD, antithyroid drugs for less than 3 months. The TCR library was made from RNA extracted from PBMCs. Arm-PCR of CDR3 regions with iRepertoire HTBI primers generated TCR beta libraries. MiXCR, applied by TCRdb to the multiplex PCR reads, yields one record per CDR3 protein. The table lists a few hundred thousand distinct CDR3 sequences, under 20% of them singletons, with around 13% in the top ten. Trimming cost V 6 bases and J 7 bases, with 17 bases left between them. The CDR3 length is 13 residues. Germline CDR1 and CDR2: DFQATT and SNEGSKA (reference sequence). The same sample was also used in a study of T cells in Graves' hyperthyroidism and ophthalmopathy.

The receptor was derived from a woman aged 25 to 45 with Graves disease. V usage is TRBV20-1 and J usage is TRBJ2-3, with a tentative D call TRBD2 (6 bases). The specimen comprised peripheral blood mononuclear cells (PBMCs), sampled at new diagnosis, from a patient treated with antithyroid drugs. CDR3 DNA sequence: TGCAGTGCCGGGACTTTTTCAACCCATACGCAGTATTTT. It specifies CSAGTFSTHTQYF.